These T cell receptor beta chains were read from a single sample in a study of breast tumors, draining lymph nodes, adjacent tissues. TCRdb re-called the multiplex PCR reads through MiXCR, storing one row per CDR3 protein. The repertoire has about 270,000 distinct CDR3 sequences, about 33% of them found once; the top ten carry more than 1%. The sequenced sample was axillary lymph node tissue. The source is a female donor with breast cancer. Some clones in this sample may be carry-over from other donors' samples. CDR3s include the opening cysteine and the closing phenylalanine or tryptophan. D genes are given only for firm matches. The size entry is marked missing in some rows and otherwise reads once, few, many or a size class.

j_call: TRBJ2-7; d_call: TRBD1; v_call: TRBV20-1; clone_size: many; cdr3_aa: CSARPDRALSSYEQYF; cdr3_nt: TGCAGTGCTAGACCTGACAGGGCTTTGAGCTCCTACGAGCAGTACTTC
j_call: TRBJ2-7; d_call: -; v_call: TRBV12-3/TRBV12-4; clone_size: many; cdr3_aa: CASSLYVYEQYF; cdr3_nt: TGTGCCAGCAGTTTATACGTCTACGAGCAGTACTTC
j_call: TRBJ2-2; d_call: -; v_call: TRBV5-4; clone_size: -; cdr3_aa: CASSLDSSGELFF; cdr3_nt: TGTGCCAGCAGCTTGGACTCCTCCGGGGAGCTGTTTTTT
j_call: TRBJ2-7; d_call: TRBD2; v_call: TRBV20-1; clone_size: many; cdr3_aa: CSALAAHSYEQYF; cdr3_nt: TGCAGTGCTCTAGCGGCTCACTCCTACGAGCAGTACTTC
j_call: TRBJ2-2; d_call: -; v_call: TRBV6-1; clone_size: few; cdr3_aa: CASSYSELFF; cdr3_nt: TGTGCCAGCAGTTACTCAGAGCTGTTTTTT
j_call: TRBJ2-7; d_call: -; v_call: TRBV11-3; clone_size: many; cdr3_aa: CASSSDRTGGGEQYF; cdr3_nt: TGTGCCAGCAGTTCGGATAGGACTGGCGGCGGCGAGCAGTACTTC
j_call: TRBJ2-7; d_call: -; v_call: TRBV10-3; clone_size: few; cdr3_aa: CAISEQEYEQYF; cdr3_nt: TGTGCCATCAGTGAACAGGAGTACGAGCAGTACTTC
j_call: TRBJ2-2; d_call: TRBD1; v_call: TRBV19; clone_size: few; cdr3_aa: CASSPTPTTGGTTGELFF; cdr3_nt: TGTGCCAGTAGTCCAACCCCTACTACAGGGGGCACGACCGGGGAGCTGTTTTTT
j_call: TRBJ2-3; d_call: -; v_call: TRBV3-1; clone_size: -; cdr3_aa: CASSRSVTTDTQYF; cdr3_nt: TGTGCCAGCAGCCGGTCTGTGACCACAGATACGCAGTATTTT
j_call: TRBJ2-7; d_call: -; v_call: TRBV9; clone_size: many; cdr3_aa: CASSGASDYYEQYF; cdr3_nt: TGTGCCAGCAGCGGGGCATCTGACTACTACGAGCAGTACTTC
j_call: TRBJ2-7; d_call: -; v_call: TRBV6-1; clone_size: -; cdr3_aa: CASSLPAVPSSYEQYF; cdr3_nt: TGTGCCAGCAGCCTACCGGCAGTTCCCAGCTCCTACGAGCAGTACTTC
j_call: TRBJ2-3; d_call: TRBD2; v_call: TRBV11-2; clone_size: -; cdr3_aa: CASSPGDGRARGTDTQYF; cdr3_nt: TGTGCCAGCAGCCCCGGGGACGGGAGGGCCCGGGGCACAGATACGCAGTATTTT
j_call: TRBJ2-7; d_call: TRBD2; v_call: TRBV25-1; clone_size: -; cdr3_aa: CASSLGTSGSIREQHF; cdr3_nt: TGTGCCAGCTCACTTGGGACTAGCGGGAGCATACGCGAGCAGCACTTC
j_call: TRBJ2-5; d_call: -; v_call: TRBV20-1; clone_size: many; cdr3_aa: CSPRGWETQYF; cdr3_nt: TGCAGTCCCCGGGGGTGGGAGACCCAGTACTTC
j_call: TRBJ2-1; d_call: -; v_call: TRBV20-1; clone_size: many; cdr3_aa: CSASVMGPVDNEQFF; cdr3_nt: TGCAGTGCTAGTGTGATGGGTCCTGTCGACAATGAGCAGTTCTTC
j_call: TRBJ2-6; d_call: -; v_call: TRBV2; clone_size: -; cdr3_aa: CALGGLLLGTGANVLTF; cdr3_nt: TGTGCCCTCGGCGGGCTGTTGCTGGGGACTGGGGCCAACGTCCTGACTTTC
j_call: TRBJ2-1; d_call: -; v_call: TRBV20-1; clone_size: many; cdr3_aa: CSASSTLIEQFF; cdr3_nt: TGCAGTGCTAGCTCTACCCTGATTGAGCAGTTCTTC
j_call: TRBJ2-1; d_call: TRBD2; v_call: TRBV5-5; clone_size: many; cdr3_aa: CASSPSGNTYNEQFF; cdr3_nt: TGTGCCAGCAGCCCGAGCGGGAACACCTACAATGAGCAGTTCTTC
j_call: TRBJ2-2; d_call: TRBD1; v_call: TRBV20-1; clone_size: -; cdr3_aa: CSASSRQGFAGELFF; cdr3_nt: TGCAGTGCTAGTTCTCGACAGGGGTTCGCCGGGGAGCTGTTTTTT
j_call: TRBJ2-3; d_call: -; v_call: TRBV19; clone_size: many; cdr3_aa: CASRNTDTQYF; cdr3_nt: TGTGCCAGTAGAAACACAGATACGCAGTATTTT
j_call: TRBJ1-2; d_call: -; v_call: TRBV10-3; clone_size: -; cdr3_aa: CAIGQTGDGYTF; cdr3_nt: TGTGCCATCGGACAGACAGGAGACGGCTACACCTTC
j_call: TRBJ2-7; d_call: TRBD1; v_call: TRBV7-9; clone_size: -; cdr3_aa: CASSIRQGREQYF; cdr3_nt: TGTGCCAGCAGCATTCGACAGGGCCGCGAGCAGTACTTC
j_call: TRBJ2-1; d_call: -; v_call: TRBV2; clone_size: many; cdr3_aa: CASSEQGLNEQFF; cdr3_nt: TGTGCCAGCAGTGAACAAGGGCTCAATGAGCAGTTCTTC
j_call: TRBJ2-7; d_call: -; v_call: TRBV18; clone_size: few; cdr3_aa: CASSSGQTLLYEQYF; cdr3_nt: TGTGCCAGCTCAAGCGGACAGACCCTACTCTACGAGCAGTACTTC
j_call: TRBJ2-6; d_call: -; v_call: TRBV6-6; clone_size: many; cdr3_aa: CASSSGVGGANVLTF; cdr3_nt: TGTGCCAGCAGTTCTGGGGTCGGTGGGGCCAACGTCCTGACTTTC
j_call: TRBJ1-5; d_call: -; v_call: TRBV3-1; clone_size: few; cdr3_aa: CASSPGTGSNQPQHF; cdr3_nt: TGTGCCAGCAGCCCTGGGACGGGTAGCAATCAGCCCCAGCATTTT
j_call: TRBJ2-5; d_call: TRBD1; v_call: TRBV11-2; clone_size: many; cdr3_aa: CASSLVPGQGPETQYF; cdr3_nt: TGTGCCAGCAGCCTTGTACCGGGACAGGGACCAGAGACCCAGTACTTC
j_call: TRBJ2-7; d_call: TRBD2; v_call: TRBV20-1; clone_size: many; cdr3_aa: CSAVGTRSYEQYF; cdr3_nt: TGCAGTGCTGTGGGGACTAGGTCCTACGAGCAGTACTTC
j_call: TRBJ2-5; d_call: TRBD2; v_call: TRBV7-8; clone_size: many; cdr3_aa: CASSLGLAGLQETQYF; cdr3_nt: TGTGCCAGCAGCTTAGGACTAGCGGGACTCCAAGAGACCCAGTACTTC
j_call: TRBJ2-1; d_call: TRBD1; v_call: TRBV7-3; clone_size: many; cdr3_aa: CASSHRLSGTGSPYNEQFF; cdr3_nt: TGTGCCAGCAGCCATCGGTTATCTGGGACAGGGTCCCCTTACAATGAGCAGTTCTTC
j_call: TRBJ2-1; d_call: TRBD2; v_call: TRBV6-5; clone_size: -; cdr3_aa: CASSLASGTTNEQFF; cdr3_nt: TGTGCCAGCAGTTTAGCTAGCGGGACGACAAATGAGCAGTTCTTC
j_call: TRBJ2-5; d_call: -; v_call: TRBV29-1; clone_size: many; cdr3_aa: CSVAQETQYF; cdr3_nt: TGCAGCGTTGCCCAAGAGACCCAGTACTTC
j_call: TRBJ2-7; d_call: -; v_call: TRBV5-6; clone_size: few; cdr3_aa: CASSLDNSEQYF; cdr3_nt: TGTGCCAGCAGCTTGGACAACTCCGAGCAGTACTTC
j_call: TRBJ2-3; d_call: TRBD2; v_call: TRBV3-1; clone_size: once; cdr3_aa: CASSQGLAGGLGDTQYF; cdr3_nt: TGTGCCAGCAGCCAAGGACTAGCGGGAGGGCTGGGGGATACGCAGTATTTT
j_call: TRBJ2-7; d_call: -; v_call: TRBV4-1; clone_size: -; cdr3_aa: CASSPRGGGSSYEQYF; cdr3_nt: TGCGCCAGCAGCCCCAGGGGGGGCGGATCTAGCTACGAGCAGTACTTC
j_call: TRBJ1-1; d_call: -; v_call: TRBV30; clone_size: -; cdr3_aa: CAWRVKVGGVAFF; cdr3_nt: TGTGCCTGGAGGGTAAAGGTGGGGGGGGTAGCTTTCTTT
j_call: TRBJ2-7; d_call: TRBD2; v_call: TRBV18; clone_size: few; cdr3_aa: CASSERLAGGFYEQYF; cdr3_nt: TGTGCCAGCTCAGAGAGACTAGCGGGAGGGTTCTACGAGCAGTACTTC